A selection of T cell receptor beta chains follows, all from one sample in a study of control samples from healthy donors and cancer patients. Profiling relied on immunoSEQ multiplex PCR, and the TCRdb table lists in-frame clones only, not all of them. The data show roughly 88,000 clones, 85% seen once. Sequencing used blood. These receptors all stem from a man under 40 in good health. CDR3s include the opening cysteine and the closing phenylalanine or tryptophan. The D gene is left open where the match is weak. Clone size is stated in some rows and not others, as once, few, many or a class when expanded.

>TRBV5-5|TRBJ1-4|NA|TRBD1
CASSRTGAANEKLFF
TGTGCCAGCAGCCGGACAGGGGCAGCTAATGAAAAACTGTTTTTT
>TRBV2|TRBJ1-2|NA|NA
CASSDDRTYGYTF
TGTGCCAGCAGCGATGACAGAACGTATGGCTACACCTTC
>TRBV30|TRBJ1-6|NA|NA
CAWRDYQGSPLHF
TGTGCCTGGAGAGACTATCAGGGATCACCCCTCCACTTT
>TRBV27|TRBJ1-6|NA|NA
CASAQGTSLRSPLHF
TGTGCCAGCGCCCAGGGGACTTCTCTGCGGTCACCCCTCCACTTT
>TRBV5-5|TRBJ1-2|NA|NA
CASSLTDRRANYGYTF
TGTGCCAGCAGCTTAACCGACAGACGAGCTAACTATGGCTACACCTTC
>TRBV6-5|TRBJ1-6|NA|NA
CASSYWVTRSSPLHF
TGTGCCAGCAGTTATTGGGTAACGCGGAGTTCACCCCTCCACTTT
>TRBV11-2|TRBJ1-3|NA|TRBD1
CASSLGDRRSGNTIYF
TGTGCCAGCAGCTTAGGGGACAGAAGGTCTGGAAACACCATATATTTT
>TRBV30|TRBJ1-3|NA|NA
CAWSVSYLGGNTIYF
TGTGCCTGGAGTGTCTCGTACCTTGGAGGAAACACCATATATTTT
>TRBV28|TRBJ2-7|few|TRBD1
CASWTGGIYEQYF
TGTGCCAGTTGGACAGGGGGCATCTACGAGCAGTACTTC
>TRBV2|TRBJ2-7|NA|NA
CASNQGRAYEQYF
TGTGCCAGCAACCAGGGTAGGGCCTACGAGCAGTACTTC
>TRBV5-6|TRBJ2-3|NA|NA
CASSLWGADTQYF
TGTGCCAGCAGCTTGTGGGGGGCAGATACGCAGTATTTT
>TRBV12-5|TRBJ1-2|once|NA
CASGPKEGPGYTF
TGTGCTAGTGGTCCTAAGGAGGGACCTGGCTACACCTTC
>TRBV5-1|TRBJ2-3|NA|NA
CASSLEGSLFTDTQYF
TGCGCCAGCAGCTTGGAGGGCAGCCTTTTCACAGATACGCAGTATTTT
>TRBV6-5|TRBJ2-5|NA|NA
CASSYSKETQYF
TGTGCCAGCAGTTACTCGAAGGAGACCCAGTACTTC
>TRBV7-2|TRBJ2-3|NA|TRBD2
CASSIAGSTDTQYF
TGTGCCAGCTCGATAGCGGGTTCCACAGATACGCAGTATTTT
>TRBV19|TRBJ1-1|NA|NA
CASSIHTLGTSEAFF
TGTGCCAGTAGTATTCATACTCTTGGGACATCTGAAGCTTTCTTT
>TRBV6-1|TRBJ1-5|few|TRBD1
CASSEPDRVMSNQPQHF
TGTGCCAGCAGTGAACCCGACAGGGTCATGAGCAATCAGCCCCAGCATTTT
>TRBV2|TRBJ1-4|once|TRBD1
CASSGAGQLNEKLFF
TGTGCCAGCAGTGGGGCGGGACAGTTGAATGAAAAACTGTTTTTT
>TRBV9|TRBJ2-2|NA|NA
CASSVVPNTGELFF
TGTGCCAGCAGCGTAGTTCCGAACACCGGGGAGCTGTTTTTT
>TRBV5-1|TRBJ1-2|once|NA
CASSPTQGTYGYTF
TGCGCCAGCAGCCCTACCCAGGGTACCTATGGCTACACCTTC
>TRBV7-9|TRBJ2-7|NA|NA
CASSLEGHVGGYEQYF
TGTGCCAGCAGCTTAGAAGGTCATGTGGGCGGCTACGAGCAGTACTTC
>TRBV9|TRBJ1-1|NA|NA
CASSASVYMNTEAFF
TGTGCCAGCAGCGCGTCAGTTTACATGAACACTGAAGCTTTCTTT
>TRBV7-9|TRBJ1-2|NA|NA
CASSLDGLGGYTF
TGTGCCAGCAGCTTAGACGGGCTGGGAGGCTACACCTTC
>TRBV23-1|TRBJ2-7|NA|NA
CASSQMIPPGKAYEQYF
TGCGCCAGCAGTCAAATGATTCCACCCGGGAAAGCCTACGAGCAGTACTTC
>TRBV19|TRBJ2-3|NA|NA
CASSTPGDTQYF
TGTGCCAGTAGTACCCCGGGCGATACGCAGTATTTT
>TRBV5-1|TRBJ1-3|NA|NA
CASSLGSSSSGNTIYF
TGCGCCAGCAGCTTGGGCAGTTCTAGCTCTGGAAACACCATATATTTT
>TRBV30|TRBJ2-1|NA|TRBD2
CALRAGGPNEQFF
TGTGCCCTTAGGGCGGGGGGGCCCAATGAGCAGTTCTTC
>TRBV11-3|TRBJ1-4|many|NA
CASGPGEMGNEKLFF
TGTGCCAGTGGACCGGGAGAAATGGGAAATGAAAAACTGTTTTTT
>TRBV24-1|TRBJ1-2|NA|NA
CATSTRGGYGYTF
TGTGCCACCAGTACCCGGGGCGGCTATGGCTACACCTTC
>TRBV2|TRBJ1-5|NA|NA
CASSGWQPYSNQPQHF
TGTGCCAGCAGTGGGTGGCAGCCCTATAGCAATCAGCCCCAGCATTTT
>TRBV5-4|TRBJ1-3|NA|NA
CASSLGGRQNSGNTIYF
TGTGCCAGCAGCCTGGGGGGGAGACAAAACTCTGGAAACACCATATATTTT
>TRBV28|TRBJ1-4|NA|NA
CASSLTGAGRSEKLFF
TGTGCCAGCAGTCTGACGGGGGCTGGACGGTCTGAAAAACTGTTTTTT
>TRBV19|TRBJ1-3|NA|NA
CATNPQRNSGNTIYF
TGTGCCACCAACCCACAGAGGAACTCTGGAAACACCATATATTTT
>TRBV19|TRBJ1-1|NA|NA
CASSIGRGRSTEAFF
TGTGCCAGTAGTATAGGGCGGGGAAGAAGTACTGAAGCTTTCTTT
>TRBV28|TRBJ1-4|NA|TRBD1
CASSLDRVDEKLFF
TGTGCCAGCAGTCTGGACAGGGTGGATGAAAAACTGTTTTTT
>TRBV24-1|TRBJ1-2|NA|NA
CATSDTGKDFNYGYTF
TGTGCCACCAGTGATACCGGGAAAGACTTTAACTATGGCTACACCTTC
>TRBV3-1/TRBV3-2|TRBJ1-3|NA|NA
CASSRNPGAVSGNTIYF
TGTGCCAGCAGCCGGAACCCGGGGGCCGTCTCTGGAAACACCATATATTTT
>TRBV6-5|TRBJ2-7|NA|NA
CASRLGEDYYEQYF
TGTGCCAGCAGGTTAGGGGAGGATTACTACGAGCAGTACTTC
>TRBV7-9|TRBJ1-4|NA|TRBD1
CASSLVGTGLNPNEKLFF
TGTGCCAGCAGCTTAGTGGGGACAGGGCTCAATCCTAATGAAAAACTGTTTTTT
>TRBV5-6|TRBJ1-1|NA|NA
CASSLPGDTEAFF
TGTGCCAGCAGCTTGCCAGGGGATACTGAAGCTTTCTTT
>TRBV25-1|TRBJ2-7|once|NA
CASSDSSYEQYF
TGTGCCAGCAGTGATTCCTCGTACGAGCAGTACTTC
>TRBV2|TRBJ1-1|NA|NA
CASSVRMNTEAFF
TGTGCCAGCAGTGTGCGGATGAACACTGAAGCTTTCTTT
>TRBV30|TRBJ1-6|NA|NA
CAWETPYNSPLHF
TGTGCCTGGGAGACACCGTATAATTCACCCCTCCACTTT
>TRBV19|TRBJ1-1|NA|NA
CASSIGQTTFEAFF
TGTGCCAGTAGTATAGGACAGACTACATTCGAAGCTTTCTTT
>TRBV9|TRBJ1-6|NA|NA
CASSVTGTRDSPLHF
TGTGCCAGCAGCGTAACCGGGACACGAGATTCACCCCTCCACTTT
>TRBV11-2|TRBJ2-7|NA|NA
CASSSRGPPGYEQYF
TGTGCCAGCAGCTCTCGGGGACCCCCGGGCTACGAGCAGTACTTC
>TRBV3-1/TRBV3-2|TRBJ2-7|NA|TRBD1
CASSRSGQGYEQYF
TGTGCCAGCAGCCGGTCGGGACAGGGCTACGAGCAGTACTTC
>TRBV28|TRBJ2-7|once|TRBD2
CASRTSGGYEQYF
TGTGCCAGCAGGACTAGCGGGGGCTACGAGCAGTACTTC